These T cell receptor beta chains were read from a single sample in a study of T-cell reconstitution after alpha-beta-depleted transplantation in children. MiXCR, applied by TCRdb to the PCR reads, yields one record per CDR3 protein. The table lists hundreds of thousands of distinct CDR3 sequences, roughly 18% of them singletons. The material sequenced was PBMCs from the stem cell graft donor, taken from the stem cell graft. The origin of the receptors is a human donor who donated a stem cell graft to a child with acute lymphoblastic leukemia. The CDR3 runs from the conserved cysteine through the conserved F or W. D genes are given only for firm matches. Some rows have no size entry. The others give once, few or many, or a class for an expanded clone.

clone_size	j_call	v_call	d_call	cdr3_aa	cdr3_nt
NA	TRBJ2-7	TRBV11-2	NA	CASSFSQGEQYF	TGTGCCAGCAGCTTTTCCCAGGGGGAGCAGTACTTC
few	TRBJ2-2	TRBV2	TRBD1	CASSAGTGTGELFF	TGTGCCAGCAGTGCCGGGACAGGGACCGGGGAGCTGTTTTTT
NA	TRBJ1-3	TRBV5-1	NA	CASSPRDGGGDTIYF	TGCGCCAGCAGCCCCCGGGACGGGGGAGGGGACACCATATATTTT
NA	TRBJ2-1	TRBV12-5	TRBD1	CASGLAPGQGFHEQFF	TGTGCTAGTGGTCTCGCCCCTGGACAGGGTTTCCATGAGCAGTTCTTC
NA	TRBJ2-6	TRBV11-2	TRBD1	CASSFSGDRVGSGANVLTF	TGTGCCAGCAGCTTTAGTGGGGACAGGGTTGGCTCTGGGGCCAACGTCCTGACTTTC
few	TRBJ2-7	TRBV20-1	NA	CSAREGSGYEQYF	TGCAGTGCTAGAGAGGGTAGCGGCTACGAGCAGTACTTC
NA	TRBJ1-1	TRBV18	TRBD1	CASSPGARGRGVGTEAFF	TGTGCCAGCTCACCCGGCGCTAGGGGGCGAGGTGTGGGGACTGAAGCTTTCTTT
NA	TRBJ1-2	TRBV20-1	TRBD1	CSAVGDREEGGYTF	TGCAGTGCTGTAGGGGACAGGGAAGAAGGTGGCTACACCTTC
NA	TRBJ1-6	TRBV27	TRBD1	CASSHRDSLLNSPLHF	TGTGCCAGCAGTCACCGGGACAGCCTTTTAAATTCACCCCTCCACTTT
NA	TRBJ2-4	TRBV18	TRBD2	CASSPYAGDNIQYF	TGTGCCAGCTCGCCCTACGCGGGGGATAACATTCAGTACTTC
NA	TRBJ2-3	TRBV18	NA	CASSPSASPTDTQYF	TGTGCCAGCTCACCATCTGCGAGCCCCACAGATACGCAGTATTTT
NA	TRBJ1-1	TRBV5-6	NA	CASSLPSGTQAFF	TGTGCCAGCAGCTTACCGTCTGGGACGCAGGCTTTCTTT
NA	TRBJ2-7	TRBV4-1	NA	CASSQRDNYEQYF	TGCGCCAGCAGCCAGCGAGATAACTACGAGCAGTACTTC
NA	TRBJ2-5	TRBV5-1	NA	CASSLKSFETQYF	TGCGCCAGCAGCTTGAAAAGTTTTGAGACCCAGTACTTC
NA	TRBJ2-3	TRBV5-1	NA	CASSDLETTDTQYF	TGCGCCAGCAGCGACCTAGAAACCACAGATACGCAGTATTTT
NA	TRBJ2-1	TRBV6-2/TRBV6-3	TRBD2	CASSYPFGTSPRSYNEQFF	TGTGCCAGCAGTTACCCTTTCGGGACTAGCCCTCGCTCCTACAATGAGCAGTTCTTC
many	TRBJ1-1	TRBV5-1	NA	CASSFQAFLNTEAFF	TGCGCCAGCAGCTTCCAGGCTTTCCTGAACACTGAAGCTTTCTTT
few	TRBJ2-3	TRBV25-1	NA	CASSNVPEGLRGPDTQYF	TGTGCCAGCAGTAATGTCCCCGAAGGACTCCGAGGACCAGATACGCAGTATTTT
NA	TRBJ2-5	TRBV2	NA	CASRTSRTQYF	TGTGCCAGCAGGACATCGAGGACCCAGTACTTC
NA	TRBJ2-7	TRBV29-1	NA	CSAEDATYEQYF	TGCAGCGCCGAGGATGCGACCTACGAGCAGTACTTC
few	TRBJ2-3	TRBV5-1	NA	CASRFRSIPIMSTDTQYF	TGCGCCAGCAGGTTCCGTAGCATCCCTATAATGAGCACAGATACGCAGTATTTT
few	TRBJ2-3	TRBV20-1	NA	CSGEYGTDTQYF	TGCAGTGGGGAGTACGGCACAGATACGCAGTATTTT
NA	TRBJ2-3	TRBV7-6	NA	CASSLSGGLTTDTQYF	TGTGCCAGCAGCTTGTCTGGCGGACTCACCACAGATACGCAGTATTTT
few	TRBJ1-2	TRBV9	NA	CASSVAGNREYGYTF	TGTGCCAGCAGCGTAGCGGGTAACAGGGAGTATGGCTACACCTTC
NA	TRBJ2-1	TRBV12-3/TRBV12-4	NA	CASSCPPLVGPNEQFF	TGTGCCAGCAGCTGCCCCCCACTAGTGGGTCCGAATGAGCAGTTCTTC